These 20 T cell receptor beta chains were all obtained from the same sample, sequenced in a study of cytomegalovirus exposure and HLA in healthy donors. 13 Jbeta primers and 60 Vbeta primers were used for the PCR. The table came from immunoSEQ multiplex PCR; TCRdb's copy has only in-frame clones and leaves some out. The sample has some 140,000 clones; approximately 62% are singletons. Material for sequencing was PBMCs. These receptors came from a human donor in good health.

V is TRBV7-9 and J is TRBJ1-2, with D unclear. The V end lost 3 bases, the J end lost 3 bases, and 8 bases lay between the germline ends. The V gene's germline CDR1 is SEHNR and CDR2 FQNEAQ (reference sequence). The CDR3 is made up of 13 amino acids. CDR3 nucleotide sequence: TGTGCCAGCAGCTTGGGCGTTGACTATGGCTACACCTTC. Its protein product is CASSLGVDYGYTF.

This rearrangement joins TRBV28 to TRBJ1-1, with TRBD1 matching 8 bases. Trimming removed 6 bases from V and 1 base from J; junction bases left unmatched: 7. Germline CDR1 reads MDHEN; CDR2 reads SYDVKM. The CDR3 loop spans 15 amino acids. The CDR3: CASSPWTGRNTEAFF. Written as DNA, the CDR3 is TGTGCCAGCAGCCCTTGGACAGGGAGGAACACTGAAGCTTTCTTT.

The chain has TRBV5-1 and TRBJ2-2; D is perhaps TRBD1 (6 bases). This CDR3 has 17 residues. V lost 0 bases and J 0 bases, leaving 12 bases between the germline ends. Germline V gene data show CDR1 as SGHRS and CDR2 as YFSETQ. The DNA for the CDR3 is TGCGCCAGCAGCTTGGCAGGGGCCTTACCGAACACCGGGGAGCTGTTTTTT. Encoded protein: CASSLAGALPNTGELFF.

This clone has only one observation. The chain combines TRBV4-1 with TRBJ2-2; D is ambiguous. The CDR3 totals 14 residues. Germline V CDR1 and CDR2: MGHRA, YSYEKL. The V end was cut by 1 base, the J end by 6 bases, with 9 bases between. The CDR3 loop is CASSQGMRSGELFF. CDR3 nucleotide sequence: TGCGCCAGCAGCCAAGGTATGAGGTCCGGGGAGCTGTTTTTT.

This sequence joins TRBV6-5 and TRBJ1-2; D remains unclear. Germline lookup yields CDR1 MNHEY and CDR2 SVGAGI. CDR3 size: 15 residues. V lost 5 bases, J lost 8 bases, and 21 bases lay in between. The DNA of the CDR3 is TGTGCCAGCAGTCCGACCCGGACGGTGCGGGAGGGCTACACCTTC. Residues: CASSPTRTVREGYTF.

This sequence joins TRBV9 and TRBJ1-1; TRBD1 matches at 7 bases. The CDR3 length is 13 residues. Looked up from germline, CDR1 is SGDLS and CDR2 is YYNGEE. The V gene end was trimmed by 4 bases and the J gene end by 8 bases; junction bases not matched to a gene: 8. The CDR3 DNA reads TGTGCCAGCAGCCAGGGACAGTGGGGAGAAGCTTTCTTT. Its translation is CASSQGQWGEAFF.

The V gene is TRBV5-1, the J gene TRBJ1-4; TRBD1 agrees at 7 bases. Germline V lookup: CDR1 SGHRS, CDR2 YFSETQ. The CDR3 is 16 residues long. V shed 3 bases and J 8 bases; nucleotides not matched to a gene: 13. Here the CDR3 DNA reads TGCGCCAGCAGCTCCCGCCCAGGGGGTTTAAGAGAAAAACTGTTTTTT. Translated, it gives CASSSRPGGLREKLFF.

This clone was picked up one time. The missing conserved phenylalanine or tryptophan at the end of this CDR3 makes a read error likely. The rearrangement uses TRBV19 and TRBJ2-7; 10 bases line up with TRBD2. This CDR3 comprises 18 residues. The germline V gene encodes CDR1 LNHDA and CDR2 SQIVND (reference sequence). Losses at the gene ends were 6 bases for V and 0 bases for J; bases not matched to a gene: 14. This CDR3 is CASRRTGQREGRSYEQYL. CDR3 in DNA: TGTGCCAGTAGAAGGACGGGTCAGCGGGAGGGCCGCTCCTACGAGCAGTACCTC.

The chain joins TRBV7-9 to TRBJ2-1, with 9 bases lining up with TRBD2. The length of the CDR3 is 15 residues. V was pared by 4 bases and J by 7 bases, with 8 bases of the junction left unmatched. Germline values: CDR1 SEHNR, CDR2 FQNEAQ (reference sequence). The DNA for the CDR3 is TGTGCCAGCAGCTATGCGGGAGGGCCAGGAAATGAGCAGTTCTTC. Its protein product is CASSYAGGPGNEQFF.

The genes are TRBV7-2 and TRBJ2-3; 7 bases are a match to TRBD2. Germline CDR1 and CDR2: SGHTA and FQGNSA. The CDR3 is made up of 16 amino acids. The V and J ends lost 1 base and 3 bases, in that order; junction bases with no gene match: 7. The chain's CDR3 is CASSLGLLAITDTQYF. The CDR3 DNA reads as TGTGCCAGCAGCTTAGGGCTACTAGCGATAACAGATACGCAGTATTTT.

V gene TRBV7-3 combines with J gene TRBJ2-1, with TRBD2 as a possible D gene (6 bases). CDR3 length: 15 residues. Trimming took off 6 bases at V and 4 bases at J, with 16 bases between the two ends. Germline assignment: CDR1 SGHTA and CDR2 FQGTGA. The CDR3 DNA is TGTGCCAGCAGTAGCGGACGGCAGGTATACAATGAGCAGTTCTTC. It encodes CASSSGRQVYNEQFF.

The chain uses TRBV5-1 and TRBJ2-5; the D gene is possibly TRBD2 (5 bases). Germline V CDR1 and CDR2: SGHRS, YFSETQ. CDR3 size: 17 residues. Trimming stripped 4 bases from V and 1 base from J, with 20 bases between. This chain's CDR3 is CASSPGWAVGLQETQYF. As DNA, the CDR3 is TGCGCCAGCAGCCCGGGGTGGGCAGTAGGGCTCCAAGAGACCCAGTACTTC.

The CDR3 loop reads CASSQLGAPGNTIYF. CDR3 DNA: TGTGCCAGCAGCCAATTGGGGGCGCCTGGAAACACCATATATTTT. The V gene is TRBV27, the J gene TRBJ1-3; possible D gene TRBD1, 6 bases. The CDR3 contains 15 residues. V lost 6 bases to trimming and J lost 2 bases, with 14 bases between them. From germline, CDR1 is MNHEY and CDR2 SMNVEV (reference sequence).

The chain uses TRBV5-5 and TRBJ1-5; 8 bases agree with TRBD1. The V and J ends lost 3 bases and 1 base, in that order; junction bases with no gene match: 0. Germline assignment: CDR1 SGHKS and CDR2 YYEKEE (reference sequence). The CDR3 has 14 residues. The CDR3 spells CASSWTGSNQPQHF. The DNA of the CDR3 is TGTGCCAGCAGCTGGACAGGGAGCAATCAGCCCCAGCATTTT.

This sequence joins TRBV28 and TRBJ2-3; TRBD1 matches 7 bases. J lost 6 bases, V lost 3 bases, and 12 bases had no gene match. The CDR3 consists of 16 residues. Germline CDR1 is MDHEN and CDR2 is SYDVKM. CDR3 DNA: TGTGCCAGCAGTTTCGGACAGGTTGGAGTCCTCGATACGCAGTATTTT. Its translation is CASSFGQVGVLDTQYF.

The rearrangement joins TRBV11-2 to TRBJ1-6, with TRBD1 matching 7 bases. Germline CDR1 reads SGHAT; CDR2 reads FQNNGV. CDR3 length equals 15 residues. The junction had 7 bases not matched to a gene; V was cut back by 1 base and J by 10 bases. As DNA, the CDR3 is TGTGCCAGCAGCTTAGTGGGCAGGGGGAAATCACCCCTCCACTTT. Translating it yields CASSLVGRGKSPLHF.

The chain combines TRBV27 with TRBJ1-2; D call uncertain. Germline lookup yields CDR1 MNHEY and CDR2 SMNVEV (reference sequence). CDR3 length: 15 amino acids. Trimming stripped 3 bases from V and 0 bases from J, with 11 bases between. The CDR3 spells CASSFQVPTNYGYTF. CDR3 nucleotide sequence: TGTGCCAGCAGTTTCCAGGTTCCCACTAACTATGGCTACACCTTC.

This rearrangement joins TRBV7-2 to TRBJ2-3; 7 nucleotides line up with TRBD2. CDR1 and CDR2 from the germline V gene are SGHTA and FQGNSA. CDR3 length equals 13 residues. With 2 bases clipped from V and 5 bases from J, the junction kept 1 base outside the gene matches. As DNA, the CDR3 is TGTGCCAGCAGCTTAACTAGCGTAGATACGCAGTATTTT. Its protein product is CASSLTSVDTQYF.

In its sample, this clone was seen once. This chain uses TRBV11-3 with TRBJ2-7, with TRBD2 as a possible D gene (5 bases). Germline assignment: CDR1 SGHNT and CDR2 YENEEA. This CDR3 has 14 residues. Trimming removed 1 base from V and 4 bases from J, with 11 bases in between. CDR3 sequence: CASSLAGKPYEQYF. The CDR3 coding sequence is TGTGCCAGCAGCTTAGCGGGGAAACCTTACGAGCAGTACTTC.

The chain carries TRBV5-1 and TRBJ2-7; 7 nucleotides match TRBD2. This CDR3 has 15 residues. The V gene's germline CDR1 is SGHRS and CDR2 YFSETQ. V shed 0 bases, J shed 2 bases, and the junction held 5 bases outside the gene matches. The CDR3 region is CASSLVGAGPYEQYF. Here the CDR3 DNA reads TGCGCCAGCAGCTTGGTGGGAGCGGGACCCTACGAGCAGTACTTC.